This record concerns one T cell receptor beta chain sequence. J was trimmed by 8 bases and V by 2 bases; bases with no gene match: 6. Looked up from germline, CDR1 is MNHEY and CDR2 is SMNVEV (reference sequence). The CDR3 is made up of 16 amino acids. Amplification targeted TCR beta CDR3 regions from RNA transcripts. In the first-round RT-PCR of the TCR CDR3, the HTBI primer set was used. TCRdb recomputed calls from the multiplex PCR reads with MiXCR, one row per CDR3 protein. In the table there are 250,000 to 350,000 distinct CDR3 sequences, about 20% of which are singletons. These data come from a study of T cells in Graves' hyperthyroidism and ophthalmopathy.

The sequencing sample was made of blood. The rearrangement uses TRBV27 and TRBJ2-1, with TRBD2 matching over 13 bases. The receptor was derived from a man aged 25 to 45 with Graves' ophthalmopathy. This CDR3 reads CASSLVLAGGPHEQFF. The CDR3, as DNA: TGTGCCAGCAGTTTAGTACTAGCGGGAGGGCCCCATGAGCAGTTCTTC.